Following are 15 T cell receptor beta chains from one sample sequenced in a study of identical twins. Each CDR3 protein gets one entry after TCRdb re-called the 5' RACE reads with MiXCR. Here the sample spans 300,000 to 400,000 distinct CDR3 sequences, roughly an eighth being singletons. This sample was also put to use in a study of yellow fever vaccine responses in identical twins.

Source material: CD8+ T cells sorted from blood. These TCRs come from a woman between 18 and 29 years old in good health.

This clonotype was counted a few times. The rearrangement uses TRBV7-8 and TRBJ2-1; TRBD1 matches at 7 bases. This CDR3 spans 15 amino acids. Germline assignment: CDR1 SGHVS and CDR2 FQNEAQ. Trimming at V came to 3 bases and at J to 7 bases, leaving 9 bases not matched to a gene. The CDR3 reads CASSLGTATPNEQFF. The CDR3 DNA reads TGTGCCAGCAGCTTGGGGACAGCAACCCCGAATGAGCAGTTCTTC. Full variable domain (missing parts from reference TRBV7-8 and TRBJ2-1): GAGVSQSPRYKVAKRGQDVALRCDPISGHVSLFWYQQALGQGPEFLTYFQNEAQLDKSGLPSDRFFAERPEGSVSTLKIQRTQQEDSAVYLCASSLGTATPNEQFFGPGTRLTVL.

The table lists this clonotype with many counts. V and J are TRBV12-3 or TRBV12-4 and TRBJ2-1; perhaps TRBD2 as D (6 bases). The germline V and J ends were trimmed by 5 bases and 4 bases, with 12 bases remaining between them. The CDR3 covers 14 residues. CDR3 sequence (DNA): TGTGCCAGCAGTGGCCGGGACTTTTACAATGAGCAGTTCTTC. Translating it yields CASSGRDFYNEQFF.

The CDR3, as DNA: TGCAGTGCTCCATTGACACGTCGAGGGCTCTACGAGCAGTACGTC. Translating it yields CSAPLTRRGLYEQYV. The V call is TRBV20-1, the J call TRBJ2-7, with TRBD2 as a possible D gene (5 bases). The CDR3 extends over 15 amino acids. Germline assignment: CDR1 DFQATT and CDR2 SNEGSKA (reference sequence). V lost 5 bases, J lost 3 bases, and 20 bases lay in between.

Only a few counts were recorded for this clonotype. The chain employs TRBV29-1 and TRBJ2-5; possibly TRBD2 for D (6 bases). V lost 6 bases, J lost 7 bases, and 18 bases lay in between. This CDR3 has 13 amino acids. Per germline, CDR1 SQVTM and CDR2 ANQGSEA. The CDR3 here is CSVVDYGLGTQYF. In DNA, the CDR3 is TGCAGCGTGGTGGACTATGGCCTTGGGACCCAGTACTTC.

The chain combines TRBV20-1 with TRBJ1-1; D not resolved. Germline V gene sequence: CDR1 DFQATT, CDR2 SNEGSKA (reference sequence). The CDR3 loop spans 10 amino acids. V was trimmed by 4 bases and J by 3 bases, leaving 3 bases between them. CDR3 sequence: CSAIDTEAFF. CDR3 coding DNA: TGCAGTGCTATCGACACTGAAGCTTTCTTT.

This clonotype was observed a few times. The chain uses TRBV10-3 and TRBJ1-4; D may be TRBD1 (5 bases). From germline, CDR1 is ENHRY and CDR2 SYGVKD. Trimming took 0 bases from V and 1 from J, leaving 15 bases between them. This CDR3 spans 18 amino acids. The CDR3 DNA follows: TGTGCCATCAGTGAGTCCCGGGACGCTGTGGTAACTAATGAAAAACTGTTTTTT. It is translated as CAISESRDAVVTNEKLFF.

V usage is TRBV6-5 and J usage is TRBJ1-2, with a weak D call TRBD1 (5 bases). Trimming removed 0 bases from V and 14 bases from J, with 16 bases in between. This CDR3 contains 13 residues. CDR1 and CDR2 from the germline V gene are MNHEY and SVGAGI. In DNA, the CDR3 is TGTGCCAGCAGTTACTCGGGGGGTGGTCACTCGACCTTC. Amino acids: CASSYSGGGHSTF.

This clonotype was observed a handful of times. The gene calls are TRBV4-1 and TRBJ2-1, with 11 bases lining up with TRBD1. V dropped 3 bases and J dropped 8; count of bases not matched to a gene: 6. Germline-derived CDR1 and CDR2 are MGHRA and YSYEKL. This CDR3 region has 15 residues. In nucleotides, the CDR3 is TGCGCCAGCAGCCATCCAGGACAGGGGGCGTATGAGCAGTTCTTC. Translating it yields CASSHPGQGAYEQFF.

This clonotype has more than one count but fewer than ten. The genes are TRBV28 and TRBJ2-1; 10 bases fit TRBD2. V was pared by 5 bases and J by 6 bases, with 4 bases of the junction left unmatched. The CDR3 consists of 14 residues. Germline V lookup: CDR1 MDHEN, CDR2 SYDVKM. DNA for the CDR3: TGTGCCAGCAGTGAAAGCGGGAGGGCCAATGAGCAGTTCTTC. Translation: CASSESGRANEQFF.

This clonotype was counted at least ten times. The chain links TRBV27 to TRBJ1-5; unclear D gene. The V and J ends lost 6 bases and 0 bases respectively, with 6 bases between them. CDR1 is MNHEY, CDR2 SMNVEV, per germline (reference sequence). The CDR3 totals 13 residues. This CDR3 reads CASSTYSNQPQHF. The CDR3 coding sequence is TGTGCCAGCAGCACTTATAGCAATCAGCCCCAGCATTTT.

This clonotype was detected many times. CDR3 amino acids: CASSLGVTGRFF. The CDR3 DNA sequence: TGTGCCAGCAGCTTAGGGGTCACCGGCCGGTTCTTC. The chain is built from TRBV11-2 and TRBJ2-1; D not certain. CDR1 and CDR2 (germline): SGHAT, FQNNGV. With 1 base removed from V and 15 bases from J, the gap between germline ends came to 13 bases. The CDR3 is 12 amino acids.

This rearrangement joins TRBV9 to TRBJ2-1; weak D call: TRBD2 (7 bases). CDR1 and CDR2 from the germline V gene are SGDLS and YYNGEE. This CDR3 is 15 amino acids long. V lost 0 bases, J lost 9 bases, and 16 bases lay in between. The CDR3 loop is CASSVVVGGGSEQFF. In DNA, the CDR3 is TGTGCCAGCAGCGTAGTAGTGGGGGGGGGCAGTGAGCAGTTCTTC.

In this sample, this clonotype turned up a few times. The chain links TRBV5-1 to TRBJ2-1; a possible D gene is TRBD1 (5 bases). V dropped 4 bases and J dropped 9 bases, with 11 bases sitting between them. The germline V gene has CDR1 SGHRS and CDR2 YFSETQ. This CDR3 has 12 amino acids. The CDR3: CASSTGAVEQFF. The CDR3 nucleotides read TGCGCCAGCAGCACTGGGGCGGTTGAGCAGTTCTTC.

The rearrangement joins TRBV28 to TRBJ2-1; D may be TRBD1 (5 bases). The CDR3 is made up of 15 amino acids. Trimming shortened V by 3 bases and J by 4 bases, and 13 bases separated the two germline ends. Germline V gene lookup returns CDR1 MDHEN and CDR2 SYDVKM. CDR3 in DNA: TGTGCCAGCAGTTTCCGACAGACCGCTTACAATGAGCAGTTCTTC. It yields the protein CASSFRQTAYNEQFF. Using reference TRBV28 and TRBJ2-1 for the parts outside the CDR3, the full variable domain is DVKVTQSSRYLVKRTGEKVFLECVQDMDHENMFWYRQDPGLGLRLIYFSYDVKMKEKGDIPEGYSVSREKKERFSLILESASTNQTSMYLCASSFRQTAYNEQFFGPGTRLTVL.

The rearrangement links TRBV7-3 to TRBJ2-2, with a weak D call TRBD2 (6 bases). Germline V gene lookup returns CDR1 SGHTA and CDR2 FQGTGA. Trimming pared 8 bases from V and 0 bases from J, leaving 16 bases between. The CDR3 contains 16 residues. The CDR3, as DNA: TGTGCCAGCCCCCCGCGAGCGGGTTCGAACACCGGGGAGCTGTTTTTT. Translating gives CASPPRAGSNTGELFF.